This entry lists 32 T cell receptor beta chains sequenced from one sample in a study of Ad26.COV2.S vaccination and SARS-CoV-2 variants. The assay was immunoSEQ multiplex PCR, and TCRdb's table has in-frame clones only and misses some. The table records roughly 700,000 clones, around 89% of them present only once. Treatment reported: roughly 20 received Ad26.COV2.S at low or high dose, single or two shots; roughly 5 received placebo; per-sample allocation not given. At day 63 after the first vaccine or placebo injection, samples were drawn. The source material was peripheral blood, sampled in a trial of Ad26.COV2.S vaccine versus placebo. The receptors shown here come from a person aged 18-65 years who received the Ad26.COV2.S COVID-19 vaccine or a placebo.

The chain is built from TRBV12-3 or TRBV12-4 and TRBJ1-1; D gene unclear. V was shortened by 6 bases and J by 0 bases, with 8 bases between the two germline ends. The CDR3 spans 13 residues. In DNA, the CDR3 is TGTGCCAGCAGAGGGAGGATGAACACTGAAGCTTTCTTT. It translates to CASRGRMNTEAFF.

This clone was counted between two and nine times. V usage is TRBV10-2 and J usage is TRBJ1-5, with TRBD1 identical over 7 bases. The CDR3 loop spans 14 amino acids. The ends lost 5 bases at V and 5 bases at J; junction bases unmatched: 6. CDR1 and CDR2 (germline): WSHSY, SAAADI. The chain's CDR3 is CASSQSTGHQPQHF. Here the CDR3 DNA reads TGCGCCAGCAGTCAATCGACAGGGCATCAGCCCCAGCATTTT.

With regard to this clone: Other DNA sequences in the same sample also yield this CDR3. CDR3 in DNA: TGTGCCAGCAGCTTGGGCCCTGGGGAGACCCAGTACTTC. As protein: CASSLGPGETQYF. The chain joins TRBV7-2 to TRBJ2-5; no clear D. CDR1 is SGHTA, CDR2 FQGNSA, per germline. The V and J ends lost 3 bases and 5 bases respectively, with 10 bases between them. CDR3 length: 13 residues.

This clone occurred a few times. This chain uses TRBV5-1 with TRBJ2-3; tentatively, D is TRBD2 (6 bases). Germline values: CDR1 SGHRS, CDR2 YFSETQ. V was clipped by 4 bases and J by 5 bases, with 17 bases between them. The CDR3 runs to 15 residues. The CDR3 nucleotides read TGCGCCAGCAGCCCCTTGGGGCAGGGAGGAGATACGCAGTATTTT. Protein: CASSPLGQGGDTQYF.

As for this clone: Additional DNA sequences in this sample encode the identical CDR3. This sequence joins TRBV3-1 (or the pseudogene TRBV3-2) and TRBJ2-1; TRBD1 agrees at 8 bases. There are 15 residues in the CDR3. After removal of 1 base from V and 4 bases from J, the junction contained 3 bases not matched to a gene. Germline V gene data show CDR1 as LGHDT and CDR2 as YNNKEL (reference sequence). The CDR3 protein is CASSQGTGPYNEQFF. The CDR3 bases are TGTGCCAGCAGCCAAGGGACAGGGCCATACAATGAGCAGTTCTTC.

V is TRBV3-1 (or the pseudogene TRBV3-2) and J is TRBJ2-5, with TRBD2 matching over 10 bases. CDR1 is LGHDT, CDR2 YNNKEL, per germline (reference sequence). The V segment lost 4 bases and the J segment 2 bases; nucleotides outside the gene matches: 1. The CDR3 sequence is 14 residues long. The DNA of the CDR3 is TGTGCCAGCAGCCCAGCGGGGGGGCAAGAGACCCAGTACTTC. Its protein is CASSPAGGQETQYF.

J is TRBJ2-1 and V is TRBV13; the match to TRBD1 covers 12 bases. Germline-derived CDR1 and CDR2 are PRHDT and FYEKMQ (reference sequence). This CDR3 has 14 residues. V was pared by 5 bases and J by 10 bases, with 6 bases of the junction left unmatched. Here the CDR3 reads CASSPRDRGLEQFF. Written as DNA, the CDR3 is TGTGCCAGCAGCCCCCGGGACAGGGGGCTAGAGCAGTTCTTC.

The chain carries TRBV5-1 and TRBJ2-1; 11 bases match TRBD2. The CDR3 totals 18 residues. The germline CDR1 and CDR2 sequences are SGHRS and YFSETQ. V was pared by 4 bases and J by 0 bases, with 9 bases of the junction left unmatched. CDR3: CASSVGTSGASSYNEQFF. In nucleotides, the CDR3 is TGCGCCAGCAGCGTCGGGACTAGCGGAGCTAGCTCCTACAATGAGCAGTTCTTC.

The chain combines TRBV2 with TRBJ1-2; D might be TRBD1 (6 bases). Trimming removed 4 bases from V and 4 bases from J, with 10 bases in between. The CDR3 loop spans 13 amino acids. Germline loops: CDR1 SNHLY, CDR2 FYNNEI. The CDR3 nucleotides read TGTGCCAGCAGTGTGAGACAGGTCTATGGCTACACCTTC. It is translated as CASSVRQVYGYTF. Full variable domain (remainder filled in from reference TRBV2 and TRBJ1-2): EPEVTQTPSHQVTQMGQEVILRCVPISNHLYFYWYRQILGQKVEFLVSFYNNEISEKSEIFDDQFSVERPDGSNFTLKIRSTKLEDSAMYFCASSVRQVYGYTFGSGTRLTVV.

The gene calls are TRBV7-2 and TRBJ1-2, with D perhaps matching TRBD1 (6 bases). The CDR3 totals 14 residues. The ends were cut back, 4 bases at V and 1 base at J, with 10 bases in the middle. Looked up from germline, CDR1 is SGHTA and CDR2 is FQGNSA. CDR3 residues: CASSWTELNYGYTF. The CDR3 DNA reads as TGTGCCAGCAGCTGGACAGAACTTAACTATGGCTACACCTTC.

The rearrangement uses TRBV7-9 and TRBJ1-2; the D is unclear. CDR3 size: 13 residues. Trimming cost V 3 bases and J 2 bases, with 7 bases left between them. Germline-derived CDR1 and CDR2 are SEHNR and FQNEAQ (reference sequence). CDR3 sequence reads: CASSFGANYGYTF. DNA of the CDR3: TGTGCCAGCAGCTTCGGAGCAAACTATGGCTACACCTTC.

This clone has a single count. The DNA of the CDR3 is TGTGCCACCAGCAGAGATATTCAAACAGGAAACACCATATATTTT. Amino acid sequence: CATSRDIQTGNTIYF. This chain links TRBV15 with TRBJ1-3, with no clear D. The CDR3 is 15 amino acids. The V end was cut by 0 bases, the J end by 4 bases, with 10 bases between. The germline CDR1 and CDR2 sequences are LNHNV and YYDKDF (reference sequence).

The rearrangement joins TRBV25-1 to TRBJ1-1; the D is unclear. Per germline, CDR1 MGHDK and CDR2 SYGVNS. Trimming removed 7 bases at V and 4 bases at J, with 13 bases between. CDR3 length: 13 residues. CDR3: CASITTGGTEAFF. The CDR3 DNA follows: TGTGCCAGCATTACAACGGGAGGCACTGAAGCTTTCTTT.

The chain carries TRBV30 and TRBJ2-3; possibly TRBD1 for D (5 bases). Germline CDR1 GTSNPN, CDR2 SVGIG (reference sequence). The V end lost 5 bases, the J end lost 0 bases, and 15 bases lay between the germline ends. The CDR3 totals 15 residues. CDR3 sequence reads: CAWGAGGASTDTQYF. The CDR3 DNA follows: TGTGCCTGGGGGGCCGGTGGAGCAAGCACAGATACGCAGTATTTT.

This chain links TRBV18 with TRBJ2-2, with TRBD1 as a possible D gene (6 bases). This CDR3 comprises 16 residues. Germline V gene lookup returns CDR1 KGHSH and CDR2 LQKENI. Trimming shortened V by 3 bases and J by 3 bases, and 14 bases separated the two germline ends. The DNA for the CDR3 is TGTGCCAGCTCACCGCCGCAGGGGCAGTACACCGGGGAGCTGTTTTTT. It encodes CASSPPQGQYTGELFF.

Comments on this clone: Other DNA sequences of this sample code for an identical CDR3. CDR3 residues: CASSQGRDSGNTIYF. In nucleotides, the CDR3 is TGCGCCAGCAGCCAAGGGCGGGACTCTGGAAACACCATATATTTT. The J gene is TRBJ1-3, the V gene TRBV4-1; D is unresolved. V was clipped by 1 base and J by 0 bases, with 7 bases between them. This CDR3 region has 15 residues. The germline gives CDR1 MGHRA, CDR2 YSYEKL.

V gene TRBV5-5 combines with J gene TRBJ2-7; TRBD2 matches at 12 bases. Trimming removed 5 bases from V and 4 bases from J; junction bases left unmatched: 4. There are 14 residues in the CDR3. Germline V gene lookup returns CDR1 SGHKS and CDR2 YYEKEE (reference sequence). The CDR3 loop is CASSLGTSGYEQYF. DNA of the CDR3: TGTGCCAGCAGTCTTGGGACTAGCGGGTACGAGCAGTACTTC.

This clone was recorded once. The rearrangement links TRBV2 to TRBJ1-4; the D gene is possibly TRBD1 (5 bases). This CDR3 comprises 14 residues. Germline V gene sequence: CDR1 SNHLY, CDR2 FYNNEI. Trimming stripped 3 bases from V and 10 bases from J, with 15 bases between. The DNA for the CDR3 is TGTGCCAGCAGTGATAGTGGGACCGACGGAAAACTGTTTTTT. Translated: CASSDSGTDGKLFF.

This chain uses TRBV5-1 with TRBJ2-1; D is perhaps TRBD2 (6 bases). Germline CDR1 SGHRS, CDR2 YFSETQ. The CDR3 totals 15 residues. V was clipped by 6 bases and J by 3 bases, with 16 bases between them. The CDR3 region has the DNA TGCGCCAGCAAAGGGAGGACCAGTGGCTACAATGAGCAGTTCTTC. Translation gives CASKGRTSGYNEQFF.

The CDR3 loop reads CASSLVSTSGGAGTDTQYF. The CDR3 DNA sequence: TGTGCCAGCAGCTTGGTGTCGACTAGCGGGGGGGCAGGCACAGATACGCAGTATTTT. The gene calls are TRBV5-4 and TRBJ2-3, with 14 bases that match TRBD2. CDR1 and CDR2 (germline): SGHNT, YYREEE (reference sequence). Trimming removed 0 bases from V and 1 base from J; junction bases left unmatched: 7. The CDR3 sequence is 19 residues long.

The chain employs TRBV5-5 and TRBJ2-1; D ambiguous. CDR1 SGHKS and CDR2 YYEKEE come from the germline V gene (reference sequence). The CDR3 covers 12 residues. The V gene lost 0 bases and the J gene lost 7 bases, with 5 bases spanning the gap. CDR3 DNA: TGTGCCAGCAGCTTGGCTACGAATGAGCAGTTCTTC. Protein product: CASSLATNEQFF.

The V and J genes are TRBV4-1 and TRBJ2-7; possible D gene TRBD2, 6 bases. CDR1 MGHRA and CDR2 YSYEKL come from the germline V gene. The length of the CDR3 is 13 residues. V gave up 3 bases and J gave up 6 bases, with 12 bases separating them. Here the CDR3 DNA reads TGCGCCAGCAGCCAGAGAGCGGGCCGCGAGCAGTACTTC. This gives the protein CASSQRAGREQYF.

The J gene is TRBJ2-7, the V gene TRBV10-2; D is unclear. Deletions cut 8 bases from V and 1 base from J, with 12 bases between. The germline V gene has CDR1 WSHSY and CDR2 SAAADI. The CDR3 has 13 residues. CDR3 sequence reads: CASSPGLSYEQYF. In DNA, the CDR3 is TGCGCCAGCTCTCCAGGCCTTTCCTACGAGCAGTACTTC.

This chain joins TRBV7-9 and TRBJ2-5, with 7 bases identical to TRBD1. CDR3 length equals 15 residues. V shed 2 bases, J shed 0 bases, and the junction held 3 bases outside the gene matches. Germline CDR1 is SEHNR and CDR2 is FQNEAQ (reference sequence). The CDR3 region is CASSLQGGYQETQYF. The CDR3 DNA reads as TGTGCCAGCAGCTTACAAGGGGGCTACCAAGAGACCCAGTACTTC.

This clone was found once. The chain links TRBV7-2 to TRBJ1-2; D perhaps matches TRBD1 (5 bases). This CDR3 has 12 amino acids. Germline lookup yields CDR1 SGHTA and CDR2 FQGNSA. The ends were cut back, 1 base at V and 8 bases at J, with 8 bases in the middle. CDR3: CASSLVGEGYTF. The CDR3 nucleotides read TGTGCCAGCAGCTTAGTGGGGGAGGGCTACACCTTC. The variable domain in full, completed from reference TRBV7-2 and TRBJ1-2, reads GAGVSQSPSNKVTEKGKDVELRCDPISGHTALYWYRQSLGQGLEFLIYFQGNSAPDKSGLPSDRFSAERTGGSVSTLTIQRTQQEDSAVYLCASSLVGEGYTFGSGTRLTVV.

This chain uses TRBV7-8 with TRBJ2-3, with D perhaps TRBD2 (5 bases). The germline V gene has CDR1 SGHVS and CDR2 FQNEAQ. This CDR3 comprises 15 residues. The V gene lost 1 base and the J gene lost 5 bases, with 13 bases spanning the gap. This CDR3 reads CASSLGAPAGDTQYF. In DNA, the CDR3 is TGTGCCAGCAGCTTAGGAGCTCCCGCGGGAGATACGCAGTATTTT.

In DNA form, the CDR3 reads TGTGCCATCAGTGAGAACAGCTACGAGCAGTACTTC. It encodes CAISENSYEQYF. V and J are TRBV10-3 and TRBJ2-7; D is ambiguous. The CDR3 consists of 12 residues. CDR1 is ENHRY, CDR2 SYGVKD, per germline. V shed 2 bases and J shed 3 bases, with 5 bases lying between them.

J is TRBJ1-5 and V is TRBV7-2; D is ambiguous. This CDR3 has 14 amino acids. V was trimmed by 5 bases and J by 1 base, leaving 9 bases between them. The germline gives CDR1 SGHTA, CDR2 FQGNSA. DNA for the CDR3: TGTGCCAGCAGCCCTACAAGGAGCAATCAGCCCCAGCATTTT. Translated, it gives CASSPTRSNQPQHF.

This clone was seen more than once but under ten times. As DNA, the CDR3 is TGTGCCACCAGCACAGGGTATGGCTACACCTTC. This codes for CATSTGYGYTF. This chain joins TRBV15 and TRBJ1-2; TRBD1 might be the D (5 bases). Trimming stripped 4 bases from V and 5 bases from J, with 5 bases between. The germline gives CDR1 LNHNV, CDR2 YYDKDF (reference sequence). This CDR3 region has 11 residues.

This CDR3 is CASRGLGYGYTF. The DNA for the CDR3 is TGTGCCAGCAGGGGGCTGGGCTATGGCTACACCTTC. V gene TRBV6-5 combines with J gene TRBJ1-2; D may be TRBD1 (5 bases). The CDR3 spans 12 residues. Germline V CDR1 and CDR2: MNHEY, SVGAGI. V was pared by 6 bases and J by 4 bases, with 9 bases between.

The chain combines TRBV10-3 with TRBJ1-1, with unresolved D. CDR1 and CDR2 (germline): ENHRY, SYGVKD. CDR3 size: 16 residues. V lost 2 bases to trimming and J lost 0 bases, with 13 bases between them. DNA for the CDR3: TGTGCCATCAGTGAGCTCCGTTTCCAGCTGAACACTGAAGCTTTCTTT. Residues: CAISELRFQLNTEAFF.

The chain recombines TRBV12-3 or TRBV12-4 with TRBJ1-4; unclear D gene. The CDR3 sequence is 12 residues long. CDR3 nucleotides: TGTGCTTCGGGTACAACTAATGAAAAACTGTTTTTT. Its protein product is CASGTTNEKLFF.